This TCR beta chain originates from a study of T cells after yellow fever vaccination (dated by TCRdb to between 2017 and 2020). Background for the entire study: The SMART-Seq v4 Ultra Low Input RNA kit was used to prepare libraries from fractions with low cell numbers. To track T-cell clones before and after primary and booster YFV17D yellow fever vaccination, bulk TCR alpha and beta repertoires were sequenced longitudinally. The cohort comprised two healthy male donors, one aged 18 to 30 and one aged 30 to 40 years. Bulk PBMC replicates and cell subsets were isolated from blood drawn at multiple timepoints before and after both primary and secondary immunization. Overall study results and their limits: Computational filtering was required because FACS-sorted repertoires could contain abundant contaminating clonotypes from the bulk population. The secondary T-cell response was weaker than the primary response but faster, peaking on day 5 instead of day 15. After the booster, most clones that had expanded after primary vaccination were detected again (roughly 95% of CD4 and under 90% of CD8), suggesting broad maintenance of memory. The study included only two donors, which limits how far the findings can be generalized. A small fraction of clonotypes appeared in both the CD4 and CD8 compartments, likely as a result of convergent recombination.

This clonotype was counted ten times or more. What this receptor recognizes is not known. It has no much larger one-base neighbor in the sample; base qualities were not kept. V drops 4 bases and J drops 6 bases, leaving 14 bases in between. According to the germline V gene, CDR1 reads MRHNA and CDR2 reads SNTAGT. From the cysteine up to the phenylalanine, the CDR3 has a length of 14 residues. The only DNA kept is the CDR3, 42 bases in frame from the first base. TCR cDNA was made using 5'RACE template switching, a step that added a universal primer site and unique molecular identifiers. cDNA synthesis was primed from both the TCR alpha and TCR beta constant segments. Library amplification used two PCR steps, and the second PCR step added sample barcodes and sequencing adapters. Sequencing of the libraries was done on either Illumina HiSeq 2500 (2x100 bp) or NovaSeq (2x150 bp). The authors' analysis ran thus. MIGEC handled demultiplexing of reads and collapsing into UMI consensus sequences, while MiXCR performed V(D)J alignment. Clonotypes responding to the vaccine were identified with edgeR on replicate PBMC samples, with the criteria of FDR below 0.01 and a log2 fold change above 5 up to day 15. Each bulk clonotype received a CD4 or CD8 identity based on whether the sequenced CD4 or CD8 repertoire contained that clonotype at higher abundance. TCRdb passed the public sequencing reads through fastp at Q25 and MiXCR, retaining productive beta sequences. Rows are unified per CDR3 protein, each entry keeping the most common DNA and genes. For this entry, the V and J calls and clone size follow TCRdb and not the study's own pipeline. The sample yields about 360,000 distinct CDR3 sequences; approximately 6% were counted once. Together, the top ten hold about 15% of the sample.

The intended sense of this specimen's treatment or condition label: live attenuated yellow fever vaccine strain. At each blood-draw timepoint, two biological replicates of bulk PBMCs were obtained. A standard Ficoll-Paque protocol was used to isolate PBMCs from peripheral blood. RNA was extracted with TriZol from bulk PBMCs, CD4 and CD8 fractions, and dextramer-positive and dextramer-negative fractions. Sample: PBMCs, taken 5 days after the yellow fever booster vaccination. The receptor was isolated from a man aged 25-40 years who received the YFV17D yellow fever vaccine. The rearranged segments are TRBV6-4 and TRBJ2-3, with no confidently assigned D gene. The sequenced DNA is TGTGCCAGCAGTGTAAAGCGATCTAGGGATACGCAGTATTTT. This encodes CASSVKRSRDTQYF.